The 24 T cell receptor beta chains in this list originate from one sample, sequenced in a study of blood T cell repertoires in COVID-19. Method: immunoSEQ multiplex PCR; TCRdb's copy keeps in-frame clones and lacks some. The repertoire has 330,000 or so clones, roughly 84% of them found once; the top ten carry almost 3%. Sequencing was performed on PBMCs or T cells enriched from blood (not recorded which). The source of these receptors is a woman aged 25 to 39 who had recovered from COVID-19.

The V and J genes are TRBV2 and TRBJ2-5, with 8 bases that match TRBD2. The germline V gene has CDR1 SNHLY and CDR2 FYNNEI. The CDR3 runs 15 residues. The J segment lost 5 bases and the V segment lost 4 bases, leaving 9 bases of the junction unmatched. The CDR3, as DNA: TGTGCCAGCAGTGGAGAAAGGACTAGCCAGGAGACCCAGTACTTC. It translates to CASSGERTSQETQYF.

This clone was detected once. V is TRBV6-1 and J is TRBJ1-1; 7 positions match TRBD1. V lost 3 bases and J lost 4; bases outside the gene matches: 5. Germline assignment: CDR1 MNHNS and CDR2 SASEGT. This CDR3 contains 14 residues. The CDR3 region has the DNA TGTGCCAGCAGTGATCTTCAGGGGGGCACTGAAGCTTTCTTT. Its translation is CASSDLQGGTEAFF.

V and J are TRBV10-3 and TRBJ2-3; 12 bases match TRBD2. The CDR3 extends over 15 amino acids. The V segment lost 5 bases and the J segment 5 bases; nucleotides outside the gene matches: 5. The germline V gene encodes CDR1 ENHRY and CDR2 SYGVKD. CDR3: CAISSSGGGEDTQYF. The CDR3, as DNA: TGTGCCATCAGTTCTAGCGGGGGGGGTGAAGATACGCAGTATTTT.

The chain recombines TRBV7-9 with TRBJ1-1; D gene uncertain. This CDR3 has 12 residues. The V and J ends lost 5 bases and 8 bases respectively, with 12 bases between them. Germline CDR1 and CDR2: SEHNR and FQNEAQ (reference sequence). The CDR3 region has the DNA TGTGCCAGCAGCCAAGGTGGGCAGGAAGCTTTCTTT. Protein: CASSQGGQEAFF.

This clone came up once. V gene TRBV3-1 (or the pseudogene TRBV3-2) combines with J gene TRBJ2-1; TRBD2 aligns across 9 bases. V lost 0 bases to trimming and J lost 2 bases; unmatched junction nucleotides: 5. Germline CDR1 LGHDT, CDR2 YNNKEL (reference sequence). CDR3 length: 17 residues. Here the CDR3 DNA reads TGTGCCAGCAGCCAAGAAGGCGGGGGGGCAGCCTACAATGAGCAGTTCTTC. Protein sequence: CASSQEGGGAAYNEQFF.

CDR3 coding DNA: TGCAGCGTTGGGTACGGGAGGTACAATGAGCAGTTCTTC. It specifies CSVGYGRYNEQFF. This chain joins TRBV29-1 and TRBJ2-1; TRBD2 matches at 7 bases. CDR3 length equals 13 residues. Per germline, CDR1 SQVTM and CDR2 ANQGSEA. V shed 4 bases and J 4 bases; nucleotides not matched to a gene: 4.

This rearrangement joins TRBV5-6 to TRBJ2-7; D ambiguous. This CDR3 spans 14 amino acids. Per germline, CDR1 SGHDT and CDR2 YYEEEE. V lost 1 base, J lost 3 bases, and 11 bases lay in between. The CDR3 region is CASSLSTDFYEQYF. The CDR3 bases are TGTGCCAGCAGCTTGAGTACAGATTTCTACGAGCAGTACTTC.

In its sample, this clone was seen once. The chain recombines TRBV27 with TRBJ1-2; no clear D gene. Per the germline V gene, CDR1 is MNHEY and CDR2 is SMNVEV (reference sequence). The CDR3 covers 13 residues. V was cut by 5 bases and J by 5 bases, with 12 bases left in between. Here the CDR3 reads CASSARPGYGYTF. DNA of the CDR3: TGTGCCAGCAGTGCCCGACCGGGGTATGGCTACACCTTC.

The CDR3 region has the DNA TGTGCCAGCAGACCGACGGGGGAGTATGGCTACACCTTC. It yields the protein CASRPTGEYGYTF. This chain links TRBV27 with TRBJ1-2; D may be TRBD1 (5 bases). The CDR3 has 13 residues. V lost 6 bases, J lost 5 bases, and 13 bases lay in between. Germline loops: CDR1 MNHEY, CDR2 SMNVEV (reference sequence).

V usage is TRBV2 and J usage is TRBJ1-6, with TRBD1 matching 7 bases. V was clipped by 5 bases and J by 9 bases; unmatched bases: 7. Germline loops: CDR1 SNHLY, CDR2 FYNNEI. The CDR3 consists of 14 residues. CDR3 nucleotide sequence: TGTGCCAGCAGTAAGGACAGGTTTAGTTCACCCCTCCACTTT. Translated: CASSKDRFSSPLHF.

The rearrangement joins TRBV12-5 to TRBJ2-5; TRBD2 matches 7 bases. The CDR3 consists of 14 residues. Germline assignment: CDR1 LGHNT and CDR2 FRNRAP. With V trimmed by 0 bases and J by 5 bases, 3 bases remained unmatched. CDR3 residues: CASGLVEGGETQYF. The CDR3, as DNA: TGTGCTAGTGGTTTGGTTGAGGGAGGGGAGACCCAGTACTTC. The variable domain in full, completed from reference TRBV12-5 and TRBJ2-5, reads DARVTQTPRHKVTEMGQEVTMRCQPILGHNTVFWYRQTMMQGLELLAYFRNRAPLDDSGMPKDRFSAEMPDATLATLKIQPSEPRDSAVYFCASGLVEGGETQYFGPGTRLLVL.

V usage is TRBV7-9 and J usage is TRBJ2-2; D perhaps matches TRBD2 (5 bases). Germline CDR1 and CDR2: SEHNR and FQNEAQ (reference sequence). V was shortened by 6 bases and J by 0 bases, with 11 bases between the two germline ends. The CDR3 runs to 15 residues. The CDR3 DNA is TGTGCCAGCAGTCTAGCCACATCGAACACCGGGGAGCTGTTTTTT. Its protein is CASSLATSNTGELFF. The entire variable domain, with the rest obtained from reference TRBV7-9 and TRBJ2-2, is as follows: DTGVSQNPRHKITKRGQNVTFRCDPISEHNRLYWYRQTLGQGPEFLTYFQNEAQLEKSRLLSDRFSAERPKGSFSTLEIQRTEQGDSAMYLCASSLATSNTGELFFGEGSRLTVL.

This rearrangement joins TRBV28 to TRBJ1-6; D perhaps matches TRBD1 (6 bases). The CDR3 is 16 amino acids. V dropped 6 bases and J dropped 8 bases, with 20 bases sitting between them. Germline V gives CDR1 MDHEN, CDR2 SYDVKM. CDR3 DNA: TGTGCCAGCAGCCAAGGTATCGGGGGGCGTGATTCACCCCTCCACTTT. This sequence encodes CASSQGIGGRDSPLHF.

The chain carries TRBV3-1 (or the pseudogene TRBV3-2) and TRBJ1-2; 7 bases are a match to TRBD1. Germline CDR1 and CDR2: LGHDT and YNNKEL (reference sequence). V was pared by 4 bases and J by 6 bases, with 8 bases of the junction left unmatched. The CDR3 extends over 14 amino acids. The CDR3 DNA sequence: TGTGCCAGCAGCCGCCTCACAGGGGTAGATGGCTACACCTTC. It codes for CASSRLTGVDGYTF.

The V gene is TRBV2, the J gene TRBJ2-7, with TRBD2 matching over 8 bases. Germline CDR1 and CDR2: SNHLY and FYNNEI. This CDR3 contains 16 residues. J was trimmed by 2 bases and V by 2 bases; bases with no gene match: 8. CDR3 bases: TGTGCCAGCAGTGAACGTGGCGCGGGAGGCCCCTACGAGCAGTACTTC. Amino acid sequence: CASSERGAGGPYEQYF.

The chain has TRBV28 and TRBJ2-7; tentative D call: TRBD2 (5 bases). There are 15 residues in the CDR3. Germline-derived CDR1 and CDR2 are MDHEN and SYDVKM. V lost 8 bases and J 0 bases, leaving 17 bases between the germline ends. The CDR3 sequence is CASPPDPTSSYEQYF. CDR3 DNA sequence: TGTGCCAGCCCCCCTGACCCCACTAGCTCCTACGAGCAGTACTTC.

The chain combines TRBV20-1 with TRBJ1-2, with D tentatively TRBD1 (6 bases). CDR1 and CDR2 (germline): DFQATT, SNEGSKA (reference sequence). This CDR3 is built from 11 residues. The V and J ends lost 6 bases and 5 bases respectively, with 10 bases between them. The CDR3 protein is CSAGQFYGYTF. The CDR3, as DNA: TGCAGTGCCGGACAGTTTTATGGCTACACCTTC.

The chain links TRBV5-1 to TRBJ1-1; TRBD1 is a possible D gene (5 bases). The germline V and J ends were trimmed by 4 bases and 3 bases, with 16 bases remaining between them. The CDR3 extends over 15 amino acids. Germline V lookup: CDR1 SGHRS, CDR2 YFSETQ. For the CDR3, the DNA is TGCGCCAGCAGCCCGGTCCAGGGATCGGACACTGAAGCTTTCTTT. Protein product: CASSPVQGSDTEAFF.

This chain links TRBV27 with TRBJ2-7; 10 nucleotides align to TRBD2. Germline lookup yields CDR1 MNHEY and CDR2 SMNVEV (reference sequence). The CDR3 sequence is 14 residues long. The V gene end was trimmed by 6 bases and the J gene end by 3 bases; junction bases not matched to a gene: 5. CDR3 residues: CASRKAGGIYEQYF. The CDR3 coding sequence is TGTGCCAGCAGAAAAGCGGGAGGGATCTACGAGCAGTACTTC.

The chain joins TRBV7-2 to TRBJ1-5, with D tentatively TRBD1 (6 bases). Deletions cut 3 bases from V and 5 bases from J, with 14 bases between. The CDR3 has 15 residues. CDR1 is SGHTA and CDR2 is FQGNSA in the germline V gene. The DNA for the CDR3 is TGTGCCAGCAGCTTTTTAGCAGGGGCGGATCAGCCCCAGCATTTT. It yields the protein CASSFLAGADQPQHF.

The chain carries TRBV5-1 and TRBJ1-1; possible D gene TRBD1, 5 bases. Germline loops: CDR1 SGHRS, CDR2 YFSETQ. The CDR3 has 14 amino acids. The V and J ends lost 1 base and 2 bases respectively, with 9 bases between them. CDR3 residues: CASSLLTVNTEAFF. Here the CDR3 DNA reads TGCGCCAGCAGCTTGTTGACAGTTAACACTGAAGCTTTCTTT.

The gene calls are TRBV6-1 and TRBJ2-2; no clear D. Germline V gene sequence: CDR1 MNHNS, CDR2 SASEGT. The V gene lost 3 bases and the J gene lost 5 bases, with 10 bases spanning the gap. The CDR3 totals 14 residues. CDR3 nucleotide sequence: TGTGCCAGCAGTGATAGAACTGAAACCGGGGAGCTGTTTTTT. It is translated as CASSDRTETGELFF.

The CDR3 loop reads CASRLGGSSNQPQHF. The CDR3, as DNA: TGTGCCAGCAGACTTGGAGGATCTAGCAATCAGCCCCAGCATTTT. The V call is TRBV28, the J call TRBJ1-5; no definite D call. Per germline, CDR1 MDHEN and CDR2 SYDVKM. The CDR3 runs to 15 residues. The V and J ends lost 6 bases and 0 bases respectively, with 12 bases between them. Full variable domain (outside the CDR3, taken from reference TRBV28 and TRBJ1-5): DVKVTQSSRYLVKRTGEKVFLECVQDMDHENMFWYRQDPGLGLRLIYFSYDVKMKEKGDIPEGYSVSREKKERFSLILESASTNQTSMYLCASRLGGSSNQPQHFGDGTRLSIL.

V is TRBV9 and J is TRBJ2-3; TRBD2 matches 10 bases. CDR1 and CDR2 from the germline V gene are SGDLS and YYNGEE. J was trimmed by 1 base and V by 2 bases; bases with no gene match: 1. The CDR3 totals 15 residues. The CDR3 loop is CASSVGTSGTDTQYF. The CDR3 DNA reads as TGTGCCAGCAGCGTCGGGACTAGCGGCACAGATACGCAGTATTTT.